This entry lists 29 T cell receptor beta chains sequenced from one sample in a study of T-cell memory formation after mild COVID-19. TCRdb independently ran MiXCR on the 5' RACE reads; one entry per CDR3 protein. The sample yields fewer than 650,000 distinct CDR3 sequences, roughly a sixth seen once. Sequenced: PBMCs or a T cell subset sorted from them (not recorded which). The source is an adult woman who had mild COVID-19 (a few samples of this study predate the infection). Cell type and time point are not known.

The gene calls are TRBV20-1 and TRBJ2-1, with 11 nucleotides matching TRBD2. Germline values: CDR1 DFQATT, CDR2 SNEGSKA (reference sequence). The CDR3 spans 16 residues. The J segment lost 6 bases and the V segment lost 3 bases, leaving 10 bases of the junction unmatched. This CDR3 reads CSARGLTSGNTNEQFF. For the CDR3, the DNA is TGCAGTGCTAGGGGGCTGACTAGCGGGAATACCAATGAGCAGTTCTTC.

The table lists this clonotype with a few counts. The gene calls are TRBV18 and TRBJ2-5; possibly TRBD1 or TRBD2 for D (5 bases each). V gave up 2 bases and J gave up 2 bases, with 9 bases separating them. CDR1 and CDR2 from the germline V gene are KGHSH and LQKENI. This CDR3 has 14 residues. As DNA, the CDR3 is TGTGCCAGCTCACCAACGGGGCTACAAGAGACCCAGTACTTC. It specifies CASSPTGLQETQYF.

V and J are TRBV2 and TRBJ2-3, with D uncertain. Germline CDR1 and CDR2: SNHLY and FYNNEI. V dropped 8 bases and J dropped 0 bases, with 15 bases sitting between them. The CDR3 has 15 residues. CDR3: CASSIAPTSTDTQYF. The CDR3 nucleotides read TGTGCCAGCTCTATCGCACCGACCAGCACAGATACGCAGTATTTT.

In DNA, the CDR3 is TGTGCCAGCACCTGGACAGGGTCCGGGGCCAACGTCCTGACTTTC. This codes for CASTWTGSGANVLTF. The chain couples TRBV2 to TRBJ2-6; TRBD1 matches at 8 bases. Per the germline V gene, CDR1 is SNHLY and CDR2 is FYNNEI. The CDR3 spans 15 residues. V lost 7 bases and J lost 4; bases outside the gene matches: 6.

V gene TRBV2 combines with J gene TRBJ1-5, with D unresolved. The V and J ends lost 6 bases and 0 bases respectively, with 12 bases between them. The CDR3 spans 15 residues. The germline V gene encodes CDR1 SNHLY and CDR2 FYNNEI. This CDR3 is CASRPGLNSNQPQHF. CDR3 sequence (DNA): TGTGCCAGCAGACCGGGCCTAAATAGCAATCAGCCCCAGCATTTT.

V gene TRBV7-2 combines with J gene TRBJ1-1, with TRBD1 matching over 7 bases. The CDR3 is 15 residues long. In germline, CDR1 is SGHTA, CDR2 FQGNSA. Losses at the gene ends were 1 base for V and 4 bases for J; bases not matched to a gene: 6. CDR3 loop: CASSLGYRGTTEAFF. The CDR3 region has the DNA TGTGCCAGCAGCTTAGGTTACAGGGGCACCACTGAAGCTTTCTTT. Complete variable domain (other parts from reference TRBV7-2 and TRBJ1-1): GAGVSQSPSNKVTEKGKDVELRCDPISGHTALYWYRQSLGQGLEFLIYFQGNSAPDKSGLPSDRFSAERTGGSVSTLTIQRTQQEDSAVYLCASSLGYRGTTEAFFGQGTRLTVV.

V and J are TRBV6-5 and TRBJ2-3; D not resolved. CDR3 length: 17 amino acids. The V gene's germline CDR1 is MNHEY and CDR2 SVGAGI. V was pared by 0 bases and J by 0 bases, with 13 bases between. CDR3 protein: CASSYSTGPTSTDTQYF. In nucleotides, the CDR3 is TGTGCCAGCAGTTACTCGACTGGACCTACTAGCACAGATACGCAGTATTTT.

This chain links TRBV20-1 with TRBJ2-1; D is unclear. Germline-derived CDR1 and CDR2 are DFQATT and SNEGSKA (reference sequence). Trimming left V 2 bases short and J 2 bases short, with 10 bases between. This CDR3 has 14 residues. The CDR3 loop is CSARSAPTYNEQFF. The CDR3 nucleotides read TGCAGTGCTAGATCGGCTCCTACCTACAATGAGCAGTTCTTC.

CDR3: CASSPTTGVFEKLFF. The CDR3 DNA follows: TGCGCCAGCAGCCCGACGACAGGGGTGTTCGAAAAACTGTTTTTT. This chain connects TRBV5-1 to TRBJ1-4; 8 bases match TRBD1. Germline V gene data show CDR1 as SGHRS and CDR2 as YFSETQ. This CDR3 comprises 15 residues. V lost 4 bases and J lost 8; bases outside the gene matches: 10.

This clonotype was counted between two and nine times. The chain couples TRBV12-3 or TRBV12-4 to TRBJ2-2; D gene uncertain. The CDR3 is 11 residues long. The germline V and J ends were trimmed by 7 bases and 7 bases, with 7 bases remaining between them. This CDR3 is CASTLYGELFF. CDR3 in DNA: TGTGCCAGCACCCTCTACGGGGAGCTGTTTTTT.

The sample holds a few counts of this clonotype. The chain couples TRBV24-1 to TRBJ1-1; possibly TRBD1 for D (5 bases). Per the germline V gene, CDR1 is KGHDR and CDR2 is SFDVKD. V lost 10 bases and J 1 base, leaving 15 bases between the germline ends. The CDR3 sequence is 14 residues long. The CDR3 sequence is CATTRGHPNTEAFF. CDR3 sequence (DNA): TGTGCCACTACCCGGGGCCACCCGAACACTGAAGCTTTCTTT.

This chain joins TRBV27 and TRBJ2-7, with D uncertain. Trimming pared 5 bases from V and 0 bases from J, leaving 14 bases between. Germline-derived CDR1 and CDR2 are MNHEY and SMNVEV (reference sequence). The CDR3 has 15 amino acids. DNA for the CDR3: TGTGCCAGCAGTCCACCTCCTTGGACCTCCTACGAGCAGTACTTC. Translation: CASSPPPWTSYEQYF.

This sequence joins TRBV12-3 or TRBV12-4 and TRBJ2-5; D call uncertain. The CDR3 length is 14 residues. With 4 bases removed from V and 2 bases from J, the gap between germline ends came to 11 bases. Here the CDR3 DNA reads TGTGCCAGCAGTTCATCGACCCTTCAAGAGACCCAGTACTTC. Translated, it gives CASSSSTLQETQYF.

This clonotype was seen only a few times. The V and J genes are TRBV7-8 and TRBJ2-5; the D gene is possibly TRBD1 (6 bases). The V end was cut by 5 bases, the J end by 5 bases, with 24 bases between. The V gene's germline CDR1 is SGHVS and CDR2 FQNEAQ. The CDR3 has 17 amino acids. The chain's CDR3 is CASSLASWDTRRETQYF. The CDR3 DNA follows: TGTGCCAGCAGCCTTGCGTCTTGGGACACAAGAAGGGAGACCCAGTACTTC.

This chain links TRBV5-1 with TRBJ2-3; the D gene is possibly TRBD2 (6 bases). Deletions cut 5 bases from V and 4 bases from J, with 20 bases between. CDR3 length: 16 residues. Germline CDR1 SGHRS, CDR2 YFSETQ. CDR3: CASRRTLAGSADTQYF. In nucleotides, the CDR3 is TGCGCCAGCAGGCGTACATTGGCGGGATCGGCAGATACGCAGTATTTT.

CDR3 bases: TGCAGCGTTGTGGTCGCGTGGCCGACCCAGTACTTC. The encoded protein is CSVVVAWPTQYF. The chain carries TRBV29-1 and TRBJ2-5; no reliable D call. The CDR3 consists of 12 residues. Trimming removed 4 bases from V and 7 bases from J, with 13 bases in between. Germline CDR1 is SQVTM and CDR2 is ANQGSEA.

This clonotype was seen a handful of times. The rearrangement uses TRBV20-1 and TRBJ2-3; a possible D gene is TRBD2 (7 bases). The CDR3 is made up of 19 amino acids. Trimming took 1 base from V and 4 from J, leaving 27 bases between them. Germline V lookup: CDR1 DFQATT, CDR2 SNEGSKA (reference sequence). CDR3 coding DNA: TGCAGTGCTAGAGCCTCTTCTGGGGGGGGCCCAGGAGGGGCAGATACGCAGTATTTT. Translated: CSARASSGGGPGGADTQYF.

In this sample, this clonotype turned up a few times. This sequence joins TRBV6-5 and TRBJ1-2, with 9 bases fitting TRBD1. From germline, CDR1 is MNHEY and CDR2 SVGAGI. J lost 3 bases, V lost 2 bases, and 4 bases had no gene match. The CDR3 length is 15 residues. The chain's CDR3 is CASSYGTGFDYGYTF. In DNA, the CDR3 is TGTGCCAGCAGTTACGGGACAGGGTTCGACTATGGCTACACCTTC.

This clonotype has a handful of counts. In nucleotides, the CDR3 is TGCAGCCCTACTGAGCGGTACTTCACAGATACGCAGTATTTT. It yields the protein CSPTERYFTDTQYF. The gene calls are TRBV20-1 and TRBJ2-3; the D gene is possibly TRBD2 (5 bases). Looked up from germline, CDR1 is DFQATT and CDR2 is SNEGSKA (reference sequence). The CDR3 runs to 14 residues.

This clonotype was observed a few times. CDR3 sequence reads: CASSLPRGPEQYF. The CDR3 coding sequence is TGTGCCAGCAGCCTACCTCGGGGCCCCGAGCAGTACTTC. The chain employs TRBV11-3 and TRBJ2-7; either TRBD1 or TRBD2 may supply D (5 bases each). Trimming stripped 5 bases from V and 6 bases from J, with 14 bases between. This CDR3 comprises 13 residues. From germline, CDR1 is SGHNT and CDR2 YENEEA.

This chain uses TRBV7-9 with TRBJ1-1; a weak D match, TRBD1 (6 bases). CDR3 length equals 13 residues. CDR1 and CDR2 from the germline V gene are SEHNR and FQNEAQ (reference sequence). Trimming took off 4 bases at V and 8 bases at J, with 14 bases between the two ends. The CDR3 DNA sequence: TGTGCCAGCAGCTCGCCCGGGACACCCGAAGCTTTCTTT. Protein product: CASSSPGTPEAFF.

This clonotype was found a few times. The V and J genes are TRBV12-3 or TRBV12-4 and TRBJ1-1; D uncertain. The CDR3 extends over 14 amino acids. V was clipped by 2 bases and J by 1 base, with 8 bases between them. In DNA, the CDR3 is TGTGCCAGCAGTTTAAGCGGACGGAACACTGAAGCTTTCTTT. It codes for CASSLSGRNTEAFF.

This clonotype was observed a few times. This chain links TRBV5-5 with TRBJ2-2; unclear D gene. Trimming cost V 9 bases and J 0 bases, with 15 bases left between them. The germline CDR1 and CDR2 sequences are SGHKS and YYEKEE (reference sequence). The CDR3 totals 15 residues. The CDR3 is CATLEVLSNTGELFF. In DNA form, the CDR3 reads TGTGCCACGCTCGAGGTGCTATCGAACACCGGGGAGCTGTTTTTT.

CDR3 sequence: CASTFLAFVDGTFDTQYF. In nucleotides, the CDR3 is TGTGCCAGTACCTTCCTGGCTTTTGTGGATGGAACTTTCGATACGCAGTATTTT. The chain has TRBV27 and TRBJ2-3; D remains unclear. The CDR3 contains 18 residues. The V end was cut by 9 bases, the J end by 6 bases, with 31 bases between. Germline values: CDR1 MNHEY, CDR2 SMNVEV (reference sequence).

In this sample, this clonotype turned up a few times. The chain has TRBV6-1 and TRBJ2-5; D perhaps matches TRBD2 (7 bases). The CDR3 contains 18 residues. Germline V lookup: CDR1 MNHNS, CDR2 SASEGT. Trimming removed 2 bases from V and 3 bases from J, with 22 bases in between. The CDR3 region is CASSEWRGGGFTKETQYF. The CDR3 nucleotides are TGTGCCAGCAGTGAATGGCGGGGAGGGGGGTTTACCAAAGAGACCCAGTACTTC.

CDR3 in amino acids: CASSLSPTAAGGYNEQFF. CDR3 sequence (DNA): TGTGCCAGCAGCTTAAGCCCCACGGCGGCGGGAGGCTACAATGAGCAGTTCTTC. V gene TRBV7-2 combines with J gene TRBJ2-1; 8 bases match TRBD2. This CDR3 region has 18 residues. Germline V gene lookup returns CDR1 SGHTA and CDR2 FQGNSA. V trimming: 2 bases; J trimming: 3 bases; junction bases outside the gene matches: 12.

The chain uses TRBV5-6 and TRBJ2-1; 7 positions agree with TRBD1. V lost 3 bases, J lost 9 bases, and 6 bases stayed unmatched. The CDR3 consists of 13 residues. Germline CDR1 reads SGHDT; CDR2 reads YYEEEE. The CDR3, as DNA: TGTGCCAGCAGCTGGACAGGTGTTGGTGAGCAGTTCTTC. It translates to CASSWTGVGEQFF.

The chain is built from TRBV24-1 and TRBJ2-3; D not resolved. This CDR3 has 14 amino acids. Germline V gene lookup returns CDR1 KGHDR and CDR2 SFDVKD. V was trimmed by 4 bases and J by 8 bases, leaving 15 bases between them. Here the CDR3 reads CATSDPTLLSTQYF. The DNA for the CDR3 is TGTGCCACCAGTGACCCGACACTATTATCTACGCAGTATTTT.

This clonotype was recorded a few times. The chain carries TRBV12-3 or TRBV12-4 and TRBJ1-1, with D perhaps matching TRBD1 (5 bases). Deletions cut 5 bases from V and 4 bases from J, with 17 bases between. The CDR3 sequence is 15 residues long. The CDR3 here is CASSPRVGGITEAFF. CDR3 DNA sequence: TGTGCCAGCAGTCCCAGGGTAGGCGGGATCACTGAAGCTTTCTTT.